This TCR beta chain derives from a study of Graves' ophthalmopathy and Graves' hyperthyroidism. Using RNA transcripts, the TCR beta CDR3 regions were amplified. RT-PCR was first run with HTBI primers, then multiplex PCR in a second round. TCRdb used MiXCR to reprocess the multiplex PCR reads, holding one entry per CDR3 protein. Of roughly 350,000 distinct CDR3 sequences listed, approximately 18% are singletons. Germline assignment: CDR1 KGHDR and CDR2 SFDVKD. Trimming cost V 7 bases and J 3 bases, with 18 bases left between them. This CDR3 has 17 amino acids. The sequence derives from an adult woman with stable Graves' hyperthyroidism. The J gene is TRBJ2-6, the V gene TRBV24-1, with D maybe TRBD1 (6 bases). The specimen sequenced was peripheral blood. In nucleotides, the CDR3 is TGTGCCACCAGCACAGGGTTGGGGCTAAGTGGGGCCAACGTCCTGACTTTC. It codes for CATSTGLGLSGANVLTF.